These 29 T cell receptor beta chains originate from one sample sequenced in a study of OX40 agonist ivuxolimab in advanced cancers. Sequenced by immunoSEQ multiplex PCR; TCRdb stores in-frame clones only, minus some. The sample yields approximately 82,000 clones, approximately 87% seen once. The specimen comprised CD4+ or CD8+ T cells sorted from blood, sampled in a trial of the OX40 agonist ivuxolimab. The receptors stem from an adult with an advanced solid tumor such as melanoma, head and neck, liver or kidney cancer.

V gene TRBV7-9 combines with J gene TRBJ1-5, with D unclear. This CDR3 comprises 14 residues. Germline lookup yields CDR1 SEHNR and CDR2 FQNEAQ (reference sequence). V was clipped by 3 bases and J by 1 base, with 7 bases between them. The CDR3 DNA follows: TGTGCCAGCAGCTTGTCACAGAGCAATCAGCCCCAGCATTTT. It translates to CASSLSQSNQPQHF.

V and J are TRBV2 and TRBJ2-3; TRBD2 matches 9 bases. J lost 2 bases, V lost 5 bases, and 8 bases had no gene match. Per the germline V gene, CDR1 is SNHLY and CDR2 is FYNNEI. The CDR3 consists of 16 residues. Written as DNA, the CDR3 is TGTGCCAGCAGTACCATAGCGGGGGCACCCACAGATACGCAGTATTTT. Amino acids: CASSTIAGAPTDTQYF.

CDR3 amino acids: CASSPPSGGGLLDTQYF. The CDR3, as DNA: TGTGCCAGCTCACCACCCTCGGGCGGGGGGCTTTTAGATACGCAGTATTTT. This sequence joins TRBV18 and TRBJ2-3; 8 nucleotides align to TRBD2. The germline CDR1 and CDR2 sequences are KGHSH and LQKENI. V lost 0 bases and J lost 5; bases outside the gene matches: 10. This CDR3 has 17 residues.

This clone was seen just once. The chain combines TRBV10-3 with TRBJ2-7; TRBD1 agrees at 9 bases. This CDR3 has 14 residues. With 3 bases clipped from V and 4 bases from J, the junction kept 4 bases outside the gene matches. Looked up from germline, CDR1 is ENHRY and CDR2 is SYGVKD. The CDR3 nucleotides are TGTGCCATCAGTGAAGGACAGGGGAGTTACGAGCAGTACTTC. It yields the protein CAISEGQGSYEQYF.

The chain is built from TRBV25-1 and TRBJ2-2, with a tentative D call TRBD1 (6 bases). The CDR3 has 14 amino acids. Per the germline V gene, CDR1 is MGHDK and CDR2 is SYGVNS. Trimming cost V 5 bases and J 7 bases, with 14 bases left between them. CDR3 region: CASSLHRVGGELFF. CDR3 coding DNA: TGTGCCAGCAGTTTACACAGGGTTGGCGGGGAGCTGTTTTTT.

The chain employs TRBV10-2 and TRBJ1-2; unclear D gene. Trimming removed 5 bases from V and 2 bases from J, with 18 bases in between. Germline V lookup: CDR1 WSHSY, CDR2 SAAADI. The CDR3 extends over 16 amino acids. CDR3: CASSPSGRSPNYGYTF. CDR3 nucleotide sequence: TGCGCCAGCAGTCCCTCGGGCCGTTCCCCCAACTATGGCTACACCTTC.

On this clone itself: Other DNA variants within this sample encode the same CDR3. The gene calls are TRBV2 and TRBJ1-2; maybe TRBD1 (5 bases). The CDR3 contains 13 residues. V dropped 6 bases and J dropped 4 bases, with 12 bases sitting between them. The germline gives CDR1 SNHLY, CDR2 FYNNEI. Here the CDR3 reads CASRNQGGYGYTF. CDR3 bases: TGTGCCAGCAGGAATCAGGGCGGCTATGGCTACACCTTC. Full variable domain (rest looked up from reference TRBV2 and TRBJ1-2): EPEVTQTPSHQVTQMGQEVILRCVPISNHLYFYWYRQILGQKVEFLVSFYNNEISEKSEIFDDQFSVERPDGSNFTLKIRSTKLEDSAMYFCASRNQGGYGYTFGSGTRLTVV.

The J gene is TRBJ2-7, the V gene TRBV19; a possible D gene is TRBD1 (6 bases). Trimming took 5 bases from V and 3 from J, leaving 14 bases between them. CDR3 length: 14 residues. CDR1 LNHDA and CDR2 SQIVND come from the germline V gene (reference sequence). The CDR3: CASSGRWTDYEQYF. The CDR3 bases are TGTGCCAGTAGTGGGCGATGGACAGACTACGAGCAGTACTTC.

V usage is TRBV5-4 and J usage is TRBJ2-7; 9 positions match TRBD1. J lost 3 bases, V lost 0 bases, and 7 bases had no gene match. Per germline, CDR1 SGHNT and CDR2 YYREEE (reference sequence). The CDR3 loop spans 16 amino acids. In DNA, the CDR3 is TGTGCCAGCAGCTTGGGGGAGGGACAGGGTGGCTACGAGCAGTACTTC. Translating gives CASSLGEGQGGYEQYF.

V is TRBV7-9 and J is TRBJ2-5, with 11 bases matching TRBD2. Per germline, CDR1 SEHNR and CDR2 FQNEAQ (reference sequence). Unmatched junction bases numbered 7, after V lost 4 bases and J lost 3 bases. The CDR3 is made up of 16 amino acids. The CDR3 DNA reads as TGTGCCAGCAGCTCTCGGACTAGCGGGCGTAAAGAGACCCAGTACTTC. This sequence encodes CASSSRTSGRKETQYF. Supplemented by reference TRBV7-9 and TRBJ2-5, the full variable domain reads DTGVSQNPRHKITKRGQNVTFRCDPISEHNRLYWYRQTLGQGPEFLTYFQNEAQLEKSRLLSDRFSAERPKGSFSTLEIQRTEQGDSAMYLCASSSRTSGRKETQYFGPGTRLLVL.

The chain carries TRBV10-2 and TRBJ2-7, with 9 bases matching TRBD2. The CDR3 consists of 14 residues. The V gene end was trimmed by 6 bases and the J gene end by 5 bases; junction bases not matched to a gene: 8. Per the germline V gene, CDR1 is WSHSY and CDR2 is SAAADI. The CDR3 DNA reads TGCGCCAGCAGGACTAGCGGCGGGGGGCACGAGCAGTACTTC. Its translation is CASRTSGGGHEQYF.

The chain joins TRBV7-6 to TRBJ1-1; 8 bases are shared with TRBD1. Germline V gene data show CDR1 as SGHVS and CDR2 as FNYEAQ. V shed 6 bases and J 3 bases; nucleotides not matched to a gene: 6. This CDR3 has 14 residues. The CDR3 sequence is CASRAGQDHTEAFF. CDR3 sequence (DNA): TGTGCCAGCAGGGCGGGACAGGACCACACTGAAGCTTTCTTT.

The chain joins TRBV7-6 to TRBJ2-3; D is unresolved. The CDR3 sequence is 15 residues long. Trimming took off 0 bases at V and 0 bases at J, with 7 bases between the two ends. Germline CDR1 reads SGHVS; CDR2 reads FNYEAQ. In nucleotides, the CDR3 is TGTGCCAGCAGCTTAGCGGCAACCAGCACAGATACGCAGTATTTT. Translating it yields CASSLAATSTDTQYF.

The chain links TRBV19 to TRBJ1-1; D gene ambiguous. CDR1 LNHDA and CDR2 SQIVND come from the germline V gene (reference sequence). Trimming took 4 bases from V and 0 from J, leaving 6 bases between them. The CDR3 has 13 residues. The DNA of the CDR3 is TGTGCCAGTAGTACCTCGGTGAACACTGAAGCTTTCTTT. As protein: CASSTSVNTEAFF.

The gene calls are TRBV11-2 and TRBJ1-1; 7 bases are a match to TRBD1. The CDR3 is 16 residues long. CDR1 is SGHAT and CDR2 is FQNNGV in the germline V gene. With 4 bases clipped from V and 1 base from J, the junction kept 9 bases outside the gene matches. The CDR3, as DNA: TGTGCCAGCAGCTCACTACGGACAGGATCGAACACTGAAGCTTTCTTT. Translated, it gives CASSSLRTGSNTEAFF. Together with reference TRBV11-2 and TRBJ1-1, the CDR3 gives the full variable domain: EAGVAQSPRYKIIEKRQSVAFWCNPISGHATLYWYQQILGQGPKLLIQFQNNGVVDDSQLPKDRFSAERLKGVDSTLKIQPAKLEDSAVYLCASSSLRTGSNTEAFFGQGTRLTVV.

The chain combines TRBV10-3 with TRBJ2-2; D may be TRBD1 (5 bases). V lost 7 bases and J lost 3, with 12 bases in between. Germline V lookup: CDR1 ENHRY, CDR2 SYGVKD. The CDR3 has 14 amino acids. DNA of the CDR3: TGTGCCATCAACCGACAGAAGGACACCGGGGAGCTGTTTTTT. Encoded protein: CAINRQKDTGELFF.

The table lists this clone with a few counts. The chain joins TRBV6-6 to TRBJ1-5, with D unresolved. Germline V gene lookup returns CDR1 MNHNY and CDR2 SVGAGI (reference sequence). The V end was cut by 6 bases, the J end by 0 bases, with 9 bases between. The CDR3 is made up of 14 amino acids. The CDR3 loop is CASSPTNSNQPQHF. Here the CDR3 DNA reads TGTGCCAGCAGCCCGACTAATAGCAATCAGCCCCAGCATTTT.

The chain employs TRBV27 and TRBJ2-1; 8 positions match TRBD1. This CDR3 comprises 17 residues. Germline CDR1 is MNHEY and CDR2 is SMNVEV (reference sequence). Trimming at V came to 1 base and at J to 4 bases, leaving 9 bases not matched to a gene. The CDR3 protein is CASSLWGRDRIYNEQFF. The DNA of the CDR3 is TGTGCCAGCAGTTTATGGGGTCGGGACAGGATTTACAATGAGCAGTTCTTC.

The V call is TRBV6-5, the J call TRBJ1-3; the D is unclear. Germline CDR1 and CDR2: MNHEY and SVGAGI. V lost 5 bases and J 0 bases, leaving 8 bases between the germline ends. The CDR3 is 14 amino acids. The CDR3 reads CASSNAYSGNTIYF. CDR3 bases: TGTGCCAGCAGTAACGCCTACTCTGGAAACACCATATATTTT.

The chain couples TRBV30 to TRBJ1-1; 11 bases are a match to TRBD1. The V and J ends lost 7 bases and 0 bases, in that order; junction bases with no gene match: 1. This CDR3 spans 13 amino acids. Germline V gene lookup returns CDR1 GTSNPN and CDR2 SVGIG (reference sequence). CDR3 DNA sequence: TGTGCCTTGGACAGGGGGCTGAACACTGAAGCTTTCTTT. Amino acids: CALDRGLNTEAFF.

The chain links TRBV27 to TRBJ1-2; tentative D call: TRBD1 (5 bases). The CDR3 runs 14 residues. Trimming stripped 4 bases from V and 8 bases from J, with 17 bases between. Germline V CDR1 and CDR2: MNHEY, SMNVEV (reference sequence). The CDR3, as DNA: TGTGCCAGCAGTTCCGTCGGGACGACCTACGGCTACACCTTC. Encoded protein: CASSSVGTTYGYTF.

The V call is TRBV7-8, the J call TRBJ1-4, with a possible D match to TRBD1 (6 bases). The CDR3 spans 18 residues. The V end was cut by 6 bases, the J end by 3 bases, with 23 bases between. The V gene's germline CDR1 is SGHVS and CDR2 FQNEAQ. CDR3 sequence (DNA): TGTGCCAGCAGACCTCGAGGGGGGGCTGAGTGGGCTAATGAAAAACTGTTTTTT. Its protein product is CASRPRGGAEWANEKLFF.

The chain is built from TRBV11-2 and TRBJ1-4, with a possible D match to TRBD1 (6 bases). The CDR3 runs to 14 residues. Germline lookup yields CDR1 SGHAT and CDR2 FQNNGV. Trimming took 3 bases from V and 4 from J, leaving 9 bases between them. The CDR3 region is CASSLGHNNEKLFF. The CDR3 nucleotides read TGTGCCAGCAGCTTGGGACATAATAATGAAAAACTGTTTTTT.

In this sample, this clone turned up a few times. This chain uses TRBV7-2 with TRBJ2-7; D might be TRBD2 (5 bases). Trimming cost V 5 bases and J 3 bases, with 14 bases left between them. This CDR3 region has 14 residues. Germline assignment: CDR1 SGHTA and CDR2 FQGNSA. The CDR3 spells CASSVDYRSYEQYF. DNA for the CDR3: TGTGCCAGCAGCGTCGACTACCGGAGCTACGAGCAGTACTTC.

The V call is TRBV6-1, the J call TRBJ2-6, with D hard to call. V was shortened by 7 bases and J by 0 bases, with 10 bases between the two germline ends. The CDR3 totals 15 residues. Germline V CDR1 and CDR2: MNHNS, SASEGT. DNA of the CDR3: TGTGCCAGCATAGGACGGTACTCTGGGGCCAACGTCCTGACTTTC. It translates to CASIGRYSGANVLTF.

The V call is TRBV7-9, the J call TRBJ1-1; D not resolved. V was pared by 5 bases and J by 5 bases, with 12 bases between. This CDR3 spans 13 amino acids. CDR1 SEHNR and CDR2 FQNEAQ come from the germline V gene (reference sequence). CDR3 sequence (DNA): TGTGCCAGCAGCACCCTAACGGGGACTGAAGCTTTCTTT. Its protein is CASSTLTGTEAFF.

J is TRBJ2-1 and V is TRBV4-3; no reliable D call. The germline V gene has CDR1 LGHNA and CDR2 YSLEER. This CDR3 is 14 amino acids long. The germline V and J ends were trimmed by 8 bases and 6 bases, with 17 bases remaining between them. The CDR3 loop reads CASSAFTLSNEQFF. The DNA for the CDR3 is TGCGCCAGCTCGGCCTTCACCCTCTCCAATGAGCAGTTCTTC.

The chain recombines TRBV5-4 with TRBJ1-4, with TRBD1 as a possible D gene (5 bases). CDR3 length: 16 residues. Germline assignment: CDR1 SGHNT and CDR2 YYREEE (reference sequence). V shed 4 bases and J shed 3 bases, with 16 bases lying between them. The CDR3 DNA sequence: TGTGCCAGCAGCCCGGGACCCCCTGGCTCTAATGAAAAACTGTTTTTT. This encodes CASSPGPPGSNEKLFF.

V and J are TRBV9 and TRBJ1-3; D remains unclear. Germline lookup yields CDR1 SGDLS and CDR2 YYNGEE. The V gene lost 2 bases and the J gene lost 0 bases, with 9 bases spanning the gap. The CDR3 length is 15 residues. Here the CDR3 DNA reads TGTGCCAGCAGCGTGCAAGGGAGCTCTGGAAACACCATATATTTT. This translates into CASSVQGSSGNTIYF.